Detailed here is one TCR beta chain. Its matching antigen is unknown. Assay: immunoSEQ multiplex PCR; the TCRdb copy retains only in-frame clones and omits some. The sample contains around 29,000 clones, 85% to 95% of which appear only once. Germline V lookup: CDR1 LNHDA, CDR2 SQIVND (reference sequence). This CDR3 is 17 amino acids long. V was clipped by 3 bases and J by 5 bases, with 17 bases between them. This specimen comes from a study of lymphopenia after photon versus proton radiotherapy. General study findings and limits: After the lymphocyte nadir, photon-treated repertoires showed oligoclonal expansion, especially of CD8+ Temra cells. Better survival with proton therapy was suggested as possible, not demonstrated.

V gene TRBV19 combines with J gene TRBJ1-6; possible D gene TRBD1, 5 bases. This material consisted of peripheral blood, taken from a patient treated with photon-based radiotherapy. The source of this sequence is a woman between 50 and 59 years old with cholangiocarcinoma. CDR3 sequence: CASSIPRTGTDNSPLHF. Here the CDR3 DNA reads TGTGCCAGTAGTATCCCTCGGACGGGGACCGATAATTCACCCCTCCACTTT.